There are a few counts of the clone carrying this T cell receptor beta chain. Its antigen remains unidentified. The junction departs from germline at one end; a sequencing error may be responsible. The sample comes from a study of naive and memory T cell subsets. Germline-derived CDR1 and CDR2 are SGHAT and FQNNGV. This CDR3 spans 18 amino acids. A UMI-containing oligonucleotide was joined by 3' ligation to the TCR cDNA template. Whole blood, 2.5 ml, came from adult healthy volunteers. The SP2 primer and nested alpha and beta constant region primers amplified ligated cDNA in four rounds. Alpha and beta constant region primers primed reverse transcription for blood and skin samples. TCRdb analysed the UMI-ligation and nested PCR reads with MiXCR anew, one entry per CDR3 protein. The profile shows about 26,000 distinct CDR3 sequences, around 5.3% of them singletons. The study's findings and limits: This RNA-based method may be sensitive to activation-related transcript changes.

This chain links TRBV11-2 with TRBJ1-2; 7 bases are shared with TRBD1. The receptor's source is an adult in good health. The material sequenced was blood. The CDR3 DNA is TGTGCCAGCAGCTCAAGGGACAGCTGGTTGACGAGCCGGGGTGGCGACACCTTC. Its protein product is CASSSRDSWLTSRGGDTF. Drawing the rest from reference TRBV11-2 and TRBJ1-2, the complete variable domain is EAGVAQSPRYKIIEKRQSVAFWCNPISGHATLYWYQQILGQGPKLLIQFQNNGVVDDSQLPKDRFSAERLKGVDSTLKIQPAKLEDSAVYLCASSSRDSWLTSRGGDTFGSGTRLTVV.